This T cell receptor beta chain was captured by sequencing in a study of TIL therapy for anti-PD-1-resistant metastatic lung cancer. Study-wide points: The cohort had more treatment-naive, never-smoker and oncogene-addicted patients than typical.

The libraries were made with immunoSEQ v3. Each library reached some 2 million read pairs, or roughly 5-6 million at deep level. TCRdb keeps only in-frame clones here, not all; method: immunoSEQ multiplex PCR. The sample consists of 95,000 or so clones, roughly 65% of them appearing once. CDR1 SGHAT and CDR2 FQNNGV come from the germline V gene. Losses at the gene ends were 0 bases for V and 6 bases for J; bases not matched to a gene: 2. This CDR3 has 14 residues. A word on this clone: The target antigen is unknown.

Described time point: pre-treatment sample, taken before nivolumab and TIL therapy. Most excised metastases sampled were pleural nodules or supraclavicular lymph nodes. Patients then received nivolumab; progressors got lymphodepletion, TIL and IL-2. Stage 4 NSCLC adults joined between late 2017 and 2020. J is TRBJ2-1 and V is TRBV11-2; TRBD1 matches 7 bases. The sequencing here drew on tumor tissue, taken at baseline. The receptor was derived from a person between 25 and 79 years old with non-small cell lung cancer. The CDR3 sequence is CASSLEGQSNEQFF. Here the CDR3 DNA reads TGTGCCAGCAGCTTAGAGGGACAGAGCAATGAGCAGTTCTTC.